This paragraph covers one T cell receptor (beta chain) sequence. The specificity of this receptor is unknown. There are no base qualities to consult, and no much larger clone falls within one base. The sample belongs to a study of blood T cell repertoires in COVID-19 (dated by TCRdb to 2019 to 2021). About the study as a whole: Collaborator samples came from the United States, Italy and Spain and covered acute and convalescent phases of COVID-19. The samples were drawn from the first 160 participants of the ongoing ImmuneRACE study and from over a thousand subjects provided by 6 global collaborators. The sample metadata nearly always contained a de-identified subject ID, COVID-19 status, age in years and sex. The repertoires were made available in a free public database intended to serve as a resource for research on the immune response to SARS-CoV-2. Where HLA class I and class II types were available, the types were taken from metadata supplied by the sample provider, not from assay-based typing. The material from the prospective study consisted of cDNA or gDNA derived from T cells, B-cell-depleted T cells, or PBMCs. The dataset comprised deeply sampled blood TCRbeta repertoires from subjects exposed to, actively infected with, or recovered from COVID-19. Overall study results and their limits: The quantity of clinical and demographic metadata differed by source and by participant and was supplied without curation.

At the junction V is shortened by 7 bases and J by 4 bases; bases outside the gene matches: 7. The germline V gene (reference sequence) sets CDR1 to MNHEY and CDR2 to SMNVEV. The CDR3 measures 15 amino acids from cysteine to phenylalanine. Only the CDR3 portion is preserved as DNA: 45 bases, with reading frame beginning at the first base. TCRbeta CDR3 regions were amplified from genomic DNA using the immunoSEQ Assay, a bias-controlled multiplex PCR. The original methods were these. Within the assay, amplification of reference gene primers was used to estimate how many nucleated cells each sample contained. To quantify the absolute abundance of each unique TCRbeta CDR3 rearrangement, sequence reads were collapsed and filtered. Productive Simpson clonality was computed per sample as the square root of Simpson's diversity index over productive rearrangements. TCRdb limited this immuneACCESS table to in-frame rearrangements with V and J called. A share of clones is missing; checked studies link under half to unresolved V genes, and the rest is unexplained. That table supplies the V and J calls and clone size; D and trimming were determined from the DNA. A total of some 400,000 clones appear in this sample, around 87% of them only once. 8% to 13% of the sample comes from the top ten.

One collaborating source in Seattle enrolled patients while the patients were actively infected and followed the patients over time throughout the course of disease. Each collaborating institution followed its own protocols to collect whole blood in K2EDTA tubes. For TCRbeta analysis, collaborators shipped samples in one of three forms: frozen whole blood, isolated PBMCs, or DNA extracted from either of those sample types. The sequencing input was peripheral blood. The chain is assembled from TRBV27 and TRBJ2-2; TRBD2 agrees with 9 junctional bases. The clonotype comes from a woman in her twenties or thirties with COVID-19, enrolled during active disease. The nucleotides read TGTGCCAGCACCGTGACTAGCGGTACCACCGGGGAGCTGTTTTTT. This gives the protein CASTVTSGTTGELFF.